The rows below give T cell receptor beta chains drawn from one sample of a study of response to subunit inactivated influenza vaccine. TCRdb analysed the RT-PCR reads with MiXCR anew, one entry per CDR3 protein. The repertoire consists of some 850,000 distinct CDR3 sequences, with approximately 18% occurring once and the leading ten covering 9.5% to 13%. Sequenced material: PBMCs from blood, taken 4 to 6 days after vaccination. These TCRs come from a man aged 50 to 59 who received an inactivated influenza vaccine. Both conserved end residues are part of each CDR3. Fields, in order: clone size, D gene, V gene, J gene, CDR3 DNA, CDR3 protein. The D gene is left open where the match is weak. Not all rows give a size; the values are once, few, many and, for expanded clones, a class.

clone size: few; D gene: -; V gene: TRBV2; J gene: TRBJ2-5; CDR3 DNA: TGTGCCAGCAGTGAATCGGTGGAGACCCAGTACTTC; CDR3 protein: CASSESVETQYF
clone size: few; D gene: -; V gene: TRBV27; J gene: TRBJ1-5; CDR3 DNA: TGTGCCAGCAGCATTCAGGGGTACCAGCCCCAGCATTTT; CDR3 protein: CASSIQGYQPQHF
clone size: -; D gene: -; V gene: TRBV20-1; J gene: TRBJ1-5; CDR3 DNA: TGCAGTGCTAGAATCCAGGGAGGCAATCAGCCCCAGCATTTT; CDR3 protein: CSARIQGGNQPQHF
clone size: -; D gene: -; V gene: TRBV10-3; J gene: TRBJ2-7; CDR3 DNA: TGTGCCGTCCGGGACGGAGATTCCTACGAGCAGTACTTC; CDR3 protein: CAVRDGDSYEQYF
clone size: few; D gene: TRBD2; V gene: TRBV9; J gene: TRBJ2-7; CDR3 DNA: TGTGCCAGCAGCGCCGGACTAGCGGGGGTCAACGAGCAGTACTTC; CDR3 protein: CASSAGLAGVNEQYF
clone size: -; D gene: -; V gene: TRBV11-2; J gene: TRBJ2-1; CDR3 DNA: TGTGCCAGCAGCTCCGTCAGGGGGGAATACAATGAGCAGTTCTTC; CDR3 protein: CASSSVRGEYNEQFF
clone size: many; D gene: -; V gene: TRBV4-1; J gene: TRBJ1-1; CDR3 DNA: TGCGCCAGCAGCCAGGAATCGTTGGGGGGAAGGAGGACTGAAGCTTTCTTT; CDR3 protein: CASSQESLGGRRTEAFF
clone size: -; D gene: -; V gene: TRBV6-1; J gene: TRBJ2-6; CDR3 DNA: TGTGCCAGCAATCACGGGGGATCTGGGGCCAACGTCCTGACTTTC; CDR3 protein: CASNHGGSGANVLTF
clone size: -; D gene: TRBD1; V gene: TRBV5-1; J gene: TRBJ2-5; CDR3 DNA: TGCGCCAGCAGCTTGTACCGACAGGGGGCGGGAGAGACCCAGTACTTC; CDR3 protein: CASSLYRQGAGETQYF
clone size: many; D gene: -; V gene: TRBV4-3; J gene: TRBJ2-2; CDR3 DNA: TGCGCCAGCAGCCATGTTCTAGCTTCGACCGGGGAGCTGTTTTTT; CDR3 protein: CASSHVLASTGELFF
clone size: -; D gene: -; V gene: TRBV29-1; J gene: TRBJ2-3; CDR3 DNA: TGCAGCGTTGGGATTGACAGGGAGGGAAATACGCAGTATTTT; CDR3 protein: CSVGIDREGNTQYF
clone size: -; D gene: TRBD1; V gene: TRBV10-3; J gene: TRBJ2-7; CDR3 DNA: TGTGCCATCCGAACAGACAGGGGCCAGCCCTACGAGCAGTACTTC; CDR3 protein: CAIRTDRGQPYEQYF
clone size: -; D gene: TRBD1; V gene: TRBV28; J gene: TRBJ1-5; CDR3 DNA: TGTGCCAGCAGTTTACGGGGGGACAGGGTTCAGCCCCAGCATTTT; CDR3 protein: CASSLRGDRVQPQHF
clone size: few; D gene: -; V gene: TRBV7-6; J gene: TRBJ2-7; CDR3 DNA: TGTGCCAGCAGCCAAGGACACCCCTACGAGCAGTACTTC; CDR3 protein: CASSQGHPYEQYF
clone size: -; D gene: TRBD1; V gene: TRBV29-1; J gene: TRBJ2-2; CDR3 DNA: TGCAGCGCTAGACAGGGAACCGGGGAGCTGTTTTTT; CDR3 protein: CSARQGTGELFF
clone size: few; D gene: -; V gene: TRBV12-3/TRBV12-4; J gene: TRBJ1-2; CDR3 DNA: TGTGCCAGCAGTTCCCCGGAAACAGGATTCTATGGCTACACCTTC; CDR3 protein: CASSSPETGFYGYTF
clone size: -; D gene: -; V gene: TRBV4-1; J gene: TRBJ1-4; CDR3 DNA: TGCGCCAGCAGCCAAGGCATCGGGGGGGCGGTTGAAAAACTGTTTTTT; CDR3 protein: CASSQGIGGAVEKLFF
clone size: -; D gene: TRBD2; V gene: TRBV29-1; J gene: TRBJ2-7; CDR3 DNA: TGCAGCGGCGAAGCGGGAAAACTCTACGAGCAGTACTTC; CDR3 protein: CSGEAGKLYEQYF
clone size: few; D gene: TRBD2; V gene: TRBV12-3/TRBV12-4; J gene: TRBJ2-5; CDR3 DNA: TGTGCCAGCAGCCCCTGGCTAGCGGGGTCGCAAGAGACCCAGTACTTC; CDR3 protein: CASSPWLAGSQETQYF
clone size: -; D gene: TRBD2; V gene: TRBV5-6; J gene: TRBJ2-7; CDR3 DNA: TGTGCCAGCAGCAGACTAGCGGGGACCTACGAGCAGTACTTC; CDR3 protein: CASSRLAGTYEQYF
clone size: -; D gene: -; V gene: TRBV10-3; J gene: TRBJ1-2; CDR3 DNA: TGTGCCATCAGCGCGGGACAAATCTATGGCTACACCTTC; CDR3 protein: CAISAGQIYGYTF
clone size: -; D gene: -; V gene: TRBV29-1; J gene: TRBJ2-1; CDR3 DNA: TGCAGCGTCGGACCGCGTAGGGACAATGAGCAGTTCTTC; CDR3 protein: CSVGPRRDNEQFF
clone size: few; D gene: TRBD1; V gene: TRBV10-3; J gene: TRBJ2-7; CDR3 DNA: TGTGCCATCAGGGGCCGGGACAGGGACTACGAGCAGTACTTC; CDR3 protein: CAIRGRDRDYEQYF
clone size: few; D gene: -; V gene: TRBV6-1; J gene: TRBJ1-6; CDR3 DNA: TGTGCCAGCAGTGAAGCGCACAGGCGAAGCGATTCACCCCTCCACTTT; CDR3 protein: CASSEAHRRSDSPLHF
clone size: few; D gene: -; V gene: TRBV20-1; J gene: TRBJ1-5; CDR3 DNA: TGCAGTGCCACGGCCGGGGATCAGCCCCAGCATTTT; CDR3 protein: CSATAGDQPQHF
clone size: few; D gene: TRBD2; V gene: TRBV11-1; J gene: TRBJ2-1; CDR3 DNA: TGTGCCAGCAGCAGTATACTGGACCGCGGCGGGAGAGGCAGTGAGCAGTTCTTC; CDR3 protein: CASSSILDRGGRGSEQFF
clone size: many; D gene: -; V gene: TRBV27; J gene: TRBJ2-3; CDR3 DNA: TGTGCCAGCACCGCGGAAGGGCTACCAACAGATACGCAGTATTTT; CDR3 protein: CASTAEGLPTDTQYF
clone size: -; D gene: -; V gene: TRBV28; J gene: TRBJ2-7; CDR3 DNA: TGTGCCAGCAGCCCCGGGTCCTACTCCTACGAGCAGTACTTC; CDR3 protein: CASSPGSYSYEQYF
clone size: few; D gene: TRBD2; V gene: TRBV7-2; J gene: TRBJ2-1; CDR3 DNA: TGTGCCAGCAGCCATTCCGGGACTACCAGAAATGAGCAGTTCTTC; CDR3 protein: CASSHSGTTRNEQFF
clone size: -; D gene: -; V gene: TRBV6-6; J gene: TRBJ2-7; CDR3 DNA: TGTGCCAGCAGTTATTCGGGGTTCGAGCAGTACTTC; CDR3 protein: CASSYSGFEQYF
clone size: -; D gene: -; V gene: TRBV19; J gene: TRBJ1-6; CDR3 DNA: TGTGCCAGTAGTATAGATCCGGCCGCCACCCTCCACTTT; CDR3 protein: CASSIDPAATLHF
clone size: -; D gene: TRBD2; V gene: TRBV20-1; J gene: TRBJ2-5; CDR3 DNA: TGCTCCGCCCTAGCGGGAGGGCCGGGGGAGACCCAGTACTTC; CDR3 protein: CSALAGGPGETQYF
clone size: -; D gene: -; V gene: TRBV18; J gene: TRBJ1-2; CDR3 DNA: TGTGCCAGCTCATCTCAGGACGGACTTTGGAAATTGAGTGGCTACACCTTC; CDR3 protein: CASSSQDGLWKLSGYTF
clone size: -; D gene: TRBD1; V gene: TRBV4-3; J gene: TRBJ1-4; CDR3 DNA: TGCGCCAGCAGCCAGACGGGACAGGGAACTAATGAAAAACTGTTTTTT; CDR3 protein: CASSQTGQGTNEKLFF
clone size: -; D gene: -; V gene: TRBV6-6; J gene: TRBJ1-2; CDR3 DNA: TGTGCCAGCAGTTACTCTACCCTCTATGGCTACACCTTC; CDR3 protein: CASSYSTLYGYTF
clone size: few; D gene: TRBD2; V gene: TRBV18; J gene: TRBJ2-1; CDR3 DNA: TGTGCCAGCTCACCACCGGTCACGGGGGGTTACAATGAGCAGTTCTTC; CDR3 protein: CASSPPVTGGYNEQFF
clone size: few; D gene: -; V gene: TRBV7-8; J gene: TRBJ1-6; CDR3 DNA: TGTGCCAGCAGCCCCAGGGGTAGTTCACCCCTCCACTTT; CDR3 protein: CASSPRGSSPLHF
clone size: few; D gene: -; V gene: TRBV12-3/TRBV12-4; J gene: TRBJ2-3; CDR3 DNA: TGTGCCAGCAGTTTCTCTGGCGGGACCCGCACAGATACGCAGTATTTT; CDR3 protein: CASSFSGGTRTDTQYF
clone size: few; D gene: -; V gene: TRBV11-2; J gene: TRBJ2-7; CDR3 DNA: TGTGCCAGCAGCTTCCGAGAAAGCCTTTCCTGGAGCGGCCCCTCCTACGAGCAGTACTTC; CDR3 protein: CASSFRESLSWSGPSYEQYF
clone size: -; D gene: -; V gene: TRBV29-1; J gene: TRBJ1-5; CDR3 DNA: TGCAGCGTTGGGGGGCACAATCAGCCCCAGCATTTT; CDR3 protein: CSVGGHNQPQHF
clone size: few; D gene: -; V gene: TRBV28; J gene: TRBJ2-1; CDR3 DNA: TGTGCCAGCAGTGAACCTCCATTGTATGAGCAGTTCTTC; CDR3 protein: CASSEPPLYEQFF
clone size: -; D gene: TRBD1; V gene: TRBV7-2; J gene: TRBJ1-2; CDR3 DNA: TGTGCCAGCAGCTTAGCATGGGACAGGGTTGGCTACACCTTC; CDR3 protein: CASSLAWDRVGYTF
clone size: -; D gene: -; V gene: TRBV20-1; J gene: TRBJ2-7; CDR3 DNA: TGCAGTGCTAGGTCGAGTGTCTCCTACGAGCAGTACTTC; CDR3 protein: CSARSSVSYEQYF
clone size: -; D gene: -; V gene: TRBV10-3; J gene: TRBJ1-5; CDR3 DNA: TGTGCCATCAGTGAGGGAAGGGAGGGACAGCCCCAGCATTTT; CDR3 protein: CAISEGREGQPQHF
clone size: -; D gene: TRBD2; V gene: TRBV7-2; J gene: TRBJ2-3; CDR3 DNA: TGTGCCAGCAGCGAAGACGGGACTAGTTTCGACACGCAGTATTTT; CDR3 protein: CASSEDGTSFDTQYF
clone size: few; D gene: -; V gene: TRBV18; J gene: TRBJ2-6; CDR3 DNA: TGTGCCAGCTCGGACAACTCTGGGGCCAACGTCCTGACTTTC; CDR3 protein: CASSDNSGANVLTF
clone size: many; D gene: -; V gene: TRBV12-3/TRBV12-4; J gene: TRBJ2-3; CDR3 DNA: TGTGCCACCGGGCCCGGCACCCCAGATACGCAGTATTTT; CDR3 protein: CATGPGTPDTQYF
clone size: few; D gene: -; V gene: TRBV12-3/TRBV12-4; J gene: TRBJ1-2; CDR3 DNA: TGTGCCAGCAGTTTAGAAGGGCCACATGGCTACACCTTC; CDR3 protein: CASSLEGPHGYTF
clone size: few; D gene: -; V gene: TRBV7-2; J gene: TRBJ2-7; CDR3 DNA: TGTGCCAGCAGCCCCCGGCCCCCAATGGAGCAGTACTTC; CDR3 protein: CASSPRPPMEQYF
clone size: -; D gene: -; V gene: TRBV7-8; J gene: TRBJ1-4; CDR3 DNA: TGTGCCAGCAGCCCGGCCGGGAGTAATGAAAAACTGTTTTTT; CDR3 protein: CASSPAGSNEKLFF
clone size: -; D gene: TRBD2; V gene: TRBV30; J gene: TRBJ2-5; CDR3 DNA: TGTGCCTGGAGTACGGGACTAACTACGGACGAGACCCAGTACTTC; CDR3 protein: CAWSTGLTTDETQYF
clone size: few; D gene: TRBD1; V gene: TRBV5-1; J gene: TRBJ2-1; CDR3 DNA: TGCGCCAGCAGCTTACAGGGGGTAAAAAACAATGAGCAGTTCTTC; CDR3 protein: CASSLQGVKNNEQFF
clone size: -; D gene: -; V gene: TRBV6-4; J gene: TRBJ2-3; CDR3 DNA: TGTGCCAGCAGTGAGGTTCCTAGCACAGATACGCAGTATTTT; CDR3 protein: CASSEVPSTDTQYF
clone size: -; D gene: TRBD2; V gene: TRBV27; J gene: TRBJ2-3; CDR3 DNA: TGTGCCAGCAGTTCGGTAGCGGGGTTGGCAGATACGCAGTATTTT; CDR3 protein: CASSSVAGLADTQYF
clone size: many; D gene: -; V gene: TRBV15; J gene: TRBJ1-1; CDR3 DNA: TGTGCCACCAGCAGAGAGGGGGCAAACACTGAAGCTTTCTTT; CDR3 protein: CATSREGANTEAFF
clone size: -; D gene: -; V gene: TRBV20-1; J gene: TRBJ2-7; CDR3 DNA: TGCAGTGCTCGAACCCTGGGGGGTGTCAGTTACGAGCAGTACTTC; CDR3 protein: CSARTLGGVSYEQYF
clone size: -; D gene: -; V gene: TRBV18; J gene: TRBJ2-1; CDR3 DNA: TGTGCCAGCTCACGCGGACAGAGCTCCTACAATGAGCAGTTCTTC; CDR3 protein: CASSRGQSSYNEQFF
clone size: -; D gene: TRBD1; V gene: TRBV20-1; J gene: TRBJ2-7; CDR3 DNA: TGCAGTGCCTCTAGGGGACAGGGGTACGAGCAGTACTTC; CDR3 protein: CSASRGQGYEQYF